These T cell receptor beta chains were read from a single sample in a study of T cell responses to AZD1222 COVID-19 vaccine. Sequencing used immunoSEQ multiplex PCR; TCRdb keeps in-frame clones, though not all of them. In the table there are under 150,000 clones, around 92% of which are singletons. This specimen was peripheral blood, taken 28 days after the second AZD1222 dose. The receptors were sampled from an adult who received the AZD1222 COVID-19 vaccine. CDR3s include the opening cysteine and the closing phenylalanine or tryptophan. A D gene is named only where the DNA matches it firmly. For some rows the clone size is stated as once, few or many, or as a class when expanded; others skip it.

size	V	D	J	DNA	CDR3
NA	TRBV5-1	NA	TRBJ1-1	TGCGCCAGCACCGAGGGGAACACTGAAGCTTTCTTT	CASTEGNTEAFF
NA	TRBV11-2	NA	TRBJ2-1	TGTGCCAGCAGCTTCCAGGGTTACAATGAGCAGTTCTTC	CASSFQGYNEQFF
NA	TRBV19	NA	TRBJ2-3	TGTGCCAGTAGTATGCAATGGGGGGATACGCAGTATTTT	CASSMQWGDTQYF
NA	TRBV6-2/TRBV6-3	NA	TRBJ1-5	TGTGCCAGCAGTTACTCCTCCGTCAGATTCAATCAGCCCCAGCATTTT	CASSYSSVRFNQPQHF
few	TRBV7-9	NA	TRBJ1-2	TGTGCCAGCAGCTTCGGAGAACGGAGTGGCGGGGCGGATGGCTACACCTTC	CASSFGERSGGADGYTF
NA	TRBV11-2	NA	TRBJ1-1	TGTGCCAGCAGCCCGGGACTCTTGAACACTGAAGCTTTCTTT	CASSPGLLNTEAFF
NA	TRBV10-3	TRBD2	TRBJ2-1	TGTGCCATCTCGACTAGCGGGACAACGTACAATGAGCAGTTCTTC	CAISTSGTTYNEQFF
NA	TRBV9	NA	TRBJ1-2	TGTGCCAGCAGCGTAAGAGCTAACTATGGCTACACCTTC	CASSVRANYGYTF
NA	TRBV28	NA	TRBJ1-2	TGTGCCACCGCGGTACGAGCCCCCTATGGCTACACCTTC	CATAVRAPYGYTF
NA	TRBV9	NA	TRBJ1-6	TGTGCCAGCAGCGTAGGAGCGGGAGATAATTCACCCCTCCACTTT	CASSVGAGDNSPLHF
NA	TRBV28	TRBD1	TRBJ1-3	TGTGCCAGCAGACCCTGGGACAGGGTTGCTGGAAACACCATATATTTT	CASRPWDRVAGNTIYF
NA	TRBV7-9	NA	TRBJ1-6	TGTGCCAGCTCGGAGGGCGCGTGGAATTCACCCCTCCACTTT	CASSEGAWNSPLHF
NA	TRBV6-5	NA	TRBJ2-6	TGTGCCAGCAGTAAAACAGTGGCTGGGGCCAACGTCCTGACTTTC	CASSKTVAGANVLTF
NA	TRBV20-1	NA	TRBJ2-5	TGCAGTGCTTTGGGGGAGACCCAGTACTTC	CSALGETQYF
NA	TRBV6-5	NA	TRBJ2-5	TGTGCCAGCAGGGGACTTCATCAGACCCAGTACTTC	CASRGLHQTQYF
NA	TRBV15	NA	TRBJ2-1	TGTGCCACCAGCAGAGATGAGGAAGAGGATGAGCAGTTCTTC	CATSRDEEEDEQFF
NA	TRBV5-1	NA	TRBJ1-2	TGCGCCAGCAGCTTGGGGCAGGGTCGGGGCTACACCTTC	CASSLGQGRGYTF
NA	TRBV27	NA	TRBJ2-4	TGTGCCAGCAGTTTCCCTATGGAGGGAGCCAAAAACATTCAGTACTTC	CASSFPMEGAKNIQYF
NA	TRBV2	NA	TRBJ1-3	TGTGCCAGCAGTGGATACAGTTCTGGAAACACCATATATTTT	CASSGYSSGNTIYF
NA	TRBV13	NA	TRBJ1-1	TGTGCCAGCAGCTTCCTCACCAGGAACACTGAAGCTTTCTTT	CASSFLTRNTEAFF
NA	TRBV7-2	NA	TRBJ2-1	TGTGCCAGCAGCTCCCCTAGCATCGATGAGCAGTTCTTC	CASSSPSIDEQFF
once	TRBV19	TRBD1	TRBJ1-4	TGTGCCAGTAGCCGGGACAGTGATAATGAAAAACTGTTTTTT	CASSRDSDNEKLFF
few	TRBV28	NA	TRBJ1-4	TGTGCCAGCACCCCTCGGGGGATAGCTAATGAAAAACTGTTTTTT	CASTPRGIANEKLFF
NA	TRBV6-6	TRBD1	TRBJ2-2	TGTGCCAGCAGCCTGAGGACAGGGAACACCGGGGAGCTGTTTTTT	CASSLRTGNTGELFF
NA	TRBV6-5	TRBD1	TRBJ2-2	TGTGCCAGCATCCGGGACAGGGTTACCGGGGAGCTGTTTTTT	CASIRDRVTGELFF
once	TRBV28	TRBD2	TRBJ2-7	TGTGCCAGCAGGCGCGGGACTAGCGGGAGGGCATCCTTGTCCTACGAGCAGTACTTC	CASRRGTSGRASLSYEQYF
NA	TRBV9	NA	TRBJ1-4	TGTGCCAGCAGCTTCGCCGCGTCTAATGAAAAACTGTTTTTT	CASSFAASNEKLFF
NA	TRBV28	NA	TRBJ1-5	TGTGCCAGCAGCCCCCGGGGCAGGGTGGGGACTAACAATCAGCCCCAGCATTTT	CASSPRGRVGTNNQPQHF
once	TRBV6-6	NA	TRBJ2-7	TGTGCCAGCAGTTACTCCACCGCACAGGGCCACGAGCAGTACTTC	CASSYSTAQGHEQYF